The source of this T cell receptor (beta chain) is a study of shared clonotypes between healthy human individuals. General study findings and limits: The naive CD4 repertoires of several donors were compared, and around 4.7% of clonotypes were shared.

Profiling relied on immunoSEQ multiplex PCR, and the TCRdb table lists in-frame clones only, not all of them. Of about 1,900,000 clones listed, over 85% are singletons. The trim removed 6 bases at V and 3 bases at J, leaving 2 bases unmatched. Germline assignment: CDR1 MNHEY and CDR2 SMNVEV (reference sequence). The CDR3 totals 13 residues. CD45RO-negative CD8 cells positively selected for CCR7 made up the naive population, which excluded terminally differentiated effector memory CD45RA+ cells. HIV-negative, healthy adults without recent acute infections or vaccinations were the donors. Of note for this clone: The antigen is unknown. The same CDR3 also results from other DNA sequences found in this sample.

Sequencing was carried out using naive CD8+ T cells sorted from blood. V usage is TRBV27 and J usage is TRBJ1-3; 7 bases agree with TRBD1. This TCR was sampled from a man aged 18-30 years in good health. Here the CDR3 reads CASRAGGGNTIYF. In nucleotides, the CDR3 is TGTGCCAGCAGGGCAGGGGGTGGAAACACCATATATTTT.